This T cell receptor beta chain was identified during a study of T cell responses to AZD1222 COVID-19 vaccine. About the research overall: Pooled in the analysis were second doses at about 4 or about 12 weeks.

Per germline, CDR1 MNHEY and CDR2 SVGAGI. The V end was cut by 6 bases, the J end by 9 bases, with 21 bases between. CDR3 length: 15 residues. Repertoires were generated with immunoSEQ multiplex PCR, while TCRdb's copy carries only in-frame clones and drops some. The table has some 86,000 clones, 80% seen once. To note about this clone: The antigen is unknown.

Study outcomes and limitations: Reportedly, nearly half of unique spike TCRs recognized epitopes outside B.1.351/B.1.1.7 mutations. The study identified only six AZD1222 recipients as seropositive at baseline. A rise in Spike-specific TCR breadth and depth followed two AZD1222 doses.

The sequencing here drew on peripheral blood, taken on day 0 of AZD1222 vaccination. This TCR was recovered from an adult in good health. V and J are TRBV6-5 and TRBJ2-4; D is perhaps TRBD1 (6 bases). CDR3 nucleotide sequence: TGTGCCAGCAGCGATACAGGGCCTGGCGTTGGCATTCAGTACTTC. Translation gives CASSDTGPGVGIQYF.